This entry lists 25 T cell receptor beta chains sequenced from one sample in a study of T cell responses to AZD1222 COVID-19 vaccine. Only in-frame clones appear in the TCRdb table, and some are missing; sequencing was by immunoSEQ multiplex PCR. Here the sample spans around 150,000 clones, roughly 85% being singletons. Source: peripheral blood, taken 28 days after the second dose of the MenACWY control vaccine. The receptor set was obtained from an adult who received the MenACWY meningococcal vaccine as a control.

The gene calls are TRBV24-1 and TRBJ2-1; 11 positions agree with TRBD2. The CDR3 has 16 residues. Germline V lookup: CDR1 KGHDR, CDR2 SFDVKD. Losses at the gene ends were 3 bases for V and 4 bases for J; bases not matched to a gene: 4. The CDR3 DNA reads as TGTGCCACCAGTGATCCCACTAGCGGGGGTTACAATGAGCAGTTCTTC. Protein sequence: CATSDPTSGGYNEQFF.

This sequence joins TRBV5-1 and TRBJ1-1, with D possibly being TRBD1 (5 bases). CDR1 and CDR2 (germline): SGHRS, YFSETQ. The CDR3 loop spans 15 amino acids. Trimming left V 4 bases short and J 2 bases short, with 15 bases between. The CDR3 spells CASSPQGFDNTEAFF. CDR3 DNA: TGCGCCAGCAGCCCTCAGGGATTTGATAACACTGAAGCTTTCTTT.

The chain has TRBV6-6 and TRBJ1-1; possible D gene TRBD1, 5 bases. The CDR3 sequence is 14 residues long. Germline V gene sequence: CDR1 MNHNY, CDR2 SVGAGI (reference sequence). The V gene lost 5 bases and the J gene lost 4 bases, with 14 bases spanning the gap. CDR3 loop: CASSGHKRGTEAFF. Here the CDR3 DNA reads TGTGCCAGCAGTGGACACAAACGGGGCACTGAAGCTTTCTTT.

This chain connects TRBV5-1 to TRBJ1-1, with unresolved D. The CDR3 runs 14 residues. From germline, CDR1 is SGHRS and CDR2 YFSETQ. V was pared by 0 bases and J by 0 bases, with 6 bases between. CDR3 DNA: TGCGCCAGCAGCTTGGAGGCCGTGAACACTGAAGCTTTCTTT. It specifies CASSLEAVNTEAFF.

The genes are TRBV5-1 and TRBJ1-3; 8 bases agree with TRBD1. Unmatched junction bases numbered 6, after V lost 6 bases and J lost 1 base. This CDR3 comprises 15 residues. CDR1 is SGHRS, CDR2 YFSETQ, per germline. Here the CDR3 reads CASKEQGASGNTIYF. The CDR3 nucleotides are TGCGCCAGCAAAGAGCAGGGGGCGTCTGGAAACACCATATATTTT.

The chain has TRBV6-2 or TRBV6-3 and TRBJ1-5, with 8 positions matching TRBD1. The CDR3 runs to 16 residues. The germline V gene encodes CDR1 MNHEY and CDR2 SVGEGT. V lost 5 bases and J lost 1; bases outside the gene matches: 7. The CDR3 here is CASSPRTGQSNQPQHF. The CDR3 region has the DNA TGTGCCAGCAGTCCACGGACAGGGCAGAGCAATCAGCCCCAGCATTTT.

The genes are TRBV13 and TRBJ1-1; a weak D match, TRBD1 (5 bases). V dropped 5 bases and J dropped 6 bases, with 10 bases sitting between them. The germline gives CDR1 PRHDT, CDR2 FYEKMQ (reference sequence). There are 12 residues in the CDR3. The CDR3 loop reads CASSIGGAEAFF. Here the CDR3 DNA reads TGTGCCAGCAGCATCGGGGGGGCTGAAGCTTTCTTT.

This chain links TRBV27 with TRBJ2-7; no firm D call. V lost 0 bases and J lost 1, with 7 bases in between. The germline CDR1 and CDR2 sequences are MNHEY and SMNVEV (reference sequence). This CDR3 comprises 14 residues. CDR3 sequence (DNA): TGTGCCAGCAGTTTATCGGTCAGTTCCTACGAGCAGTACTTC. Its translation is CASSLSVSSYEQYF.

In this sample, this clone turned up a few times. CDR3 nucleotide sequence: TGTGCCAGCAGCGGACTAGCGAGTAGCTCCTACGAGCAGTACTTC. It translates to CASSGLASSSYEQYF. V is TRBV6-5 and J is TRBJ2-7; TRBD2 aligns across 9 bases. The CDR3 has 15 amino acids. V shed 6 bases, J shed 0 bases, and the junction held 6 bases outside the gene matches. The germline gives CDR1 MNHEY, CDR2 SVGAGI.

This sequence joins TRBV4-3 and TRBJ1-1; D is perhaps TRBD1 (5 bases). V was cut by 4 bases and J by 1 base, with 13 bases left in between. The germline CDR1 and CDR2 sequences are LGHNA and YSLEER. The CDR3 is 15 residues long. The CDR3 DNA is TGCGCCAGCAGCCTTTTTGCTGGGGCGAACACTGAAGCTTTCTTT. Residues: CASSLFAGANTEAFF.

The chain has TRBV11-3 and TRBJ2-1; D is perhaps TRBD2 (7 bases). Germline CDR1 SGHNT, CDR2 YENEEA. The ends were cut back, 1 base at V and 2 bases at J, with 21 bases in the middle. The CDR3 has 19 amino acids. The CDR3 DNA reads TGTGCCAGCAGCTTAGGGCCGGCCCACCCGGGGGGCGCCTACAATGAGCAGTTCTTC. Translation gives CASSLGPAHPGGAYNEQFF.

The table lists this clone with a count of one. A much larger clone lies one base from this, so it may be a read error. The chain couples TRBV11-2 to TRBJ1-1; D unclear. V lost 0 bases and J 1 base, leaving 3 bases between the germline ends. The length of the CDR3 is 13 residues. The germline gives CDR1 SGHAT, CDR2 FQNNGV. The CDR3 coding sequence is TGTGCCAGCAGCTTAGATGGGAACACTGAAGCTTTCTTT. Translating gives CASSLDGNTEAFF.

The chain carries TRBV21-1 and TRBJ2-7; the D segment call TRBD1 is taken from the table without a DNA check. TRBV21-1 is tagged as a pseudogene. This CDR3 comprises 20 residues. In DNA, the CDR3 is TGTGCCAGGTTGTGGCGGACAGGGGGCCATCACCGGCACTCCTCCTGGTTGGGGTTCTTC. Translated, it gives CARLWRTGGHHRHSSWLGFF.

The chain couples TRBV9 to TRBJ1-4; 9 bases are shared with TRBD1. The trim removed 4 bases at V and 7 bases at J, leaving 8 bases unmatched. Germline V lookup: CDR1 SGDLS, CDR2 YYNGEE. This CDR3 contains 15 residues. The chain's CDR3 is CASSPSRTGVEKLFF. For the CDR3, the DNA is TGTGCCAGCAGCCCTAGCAGGACAGGGGTTGAAAAACTGTTTTTT.

The rearrangement links TRBV15 to TRBJ1-4; TRBD1 matches at 8 bases. Germline V gene sequence: CDR1 LNHNV, CDR2 YYDKDF (reference sequence). V lost 5 bases and J lost 6; bases outside the gene matches: 8. This CDR3 has 15 amino acids. DNA of the CDR3: TGTGCCACCAGCGGCACCGGGACAGGCTATGAAAAACTGTTTTTT. Translated, it gives CATSGTGTGYEKLFF.

The chain has TRBV5-1 and TRBJ1-2; D is possibly TRBD1 (5 bases). V lost 0 bases, J lost 1 base, and 7 bases lay in between. Germline V gene data show CDR1 as SGHRS and CDR2 as YFSETQ. This CDR3 is built from 14 residues. The CDR3 loop is CASSLDRGNYGYTF. CDR3 DNA: TGCGCCAGCAGCTTGGATAGGGGTAACTATGGCTACACCTTC.

This rearrangement joins TRBV2 to TRBJ2-1; 16 bases fit TRBD2. Germline loops: CDR1 SNHLY, CDR2 FYNNEI. V dropped 7 bases and J dropped 4; count of bases not matched to a gene: 1. The CDR3 runs 15 residues. The DNA of the CDR3 is TGTGCCAGCAAGGGACTAGCGGGGGGGTACAATGAGCAGTTCTTC. This gives the protein CASKGLAGGYNEQFF.

The V gene is TRBV7-2, the J gene TRBJ2-7; 13 bases match TRBD2. CDR1 is SGHTA and CDR2 is FQGNSA in the germline V gene. This CDR3 has 15 amino acids. J was trimmed by 3 bases and V by 3 bases; bases with no gene match: 2. As DNA, the CDR3 is TGTGCCAGCAGCTTCGGGACTAGCGGGAACTACGAGCAGTACTTC. This translates into CASSFGTSGNYEQYF.

The gene calls are TRBV11-2 and TRBJ2-5, with D uncertain. Trimming took 2 bases from V and 5 from J, leaving 3 bases between them. The CDR3 sequence is 11 residues long. In germline, CDR1 is SGHAT, CDR2 FQNNGV. The CDR3 is CASSLRETQYF. For the CDR3, the DNA is TGTGCCAGCAGCTTAAGGGAGACCCAGTACTTC.

The rearrangement joins TRBV18 to TRBJ2-5; a possible D gene is TRBD2 (5 bases). Trimming removed 3 bases at V and 4 bases at J, with 6 bases between. The CDR3 runs 12 residues. Per germline, CDR1 KGHSH and CDR2 LQKENI. For the CDR3, the DNA is TGTGCCAGCTCACCTGCGGGAGAGACCCAGTACTTC. It codes for CASSPAGETQYF. The full variable domain, completed using reference TRBV18 and TRBJ2-5, is NAGVMQNPRHLVRRRGQEARLRCSPMKGHSHVYWYRQLPEEGLKFMVYLQKENIIDESGMPKERFSAEFPKEGPSILRIQQVVRGDSAAYFCASSPAGETQYFGPGTRLLVL.

This chain uses TRBV5-6 with TRBJ1-2; D may be TRBD1 (5 bases). CDR3 size: 12 residues. Trimming took 3 bases from V and 6 from J, leaving 9 bases between them. Germline-derived CDR1 and CDR2 are SGHDT and YYEEEE. The CDR3 is CASSWGGDGYTF. CDR3 DNA: TGTGCCAGCAGCTGGGGGGGAGATGGCTACACCTTC.

This clone was counted a few times. This chain uses TRBV28 with TRBJ1-2; maybe TRBD1 (5 bases). The CDR3 is made up of 15 amino acids. V lost 6 bases and J 4 bases, leaving 18 bases between the germline ends. Germline values: CDR1 MDHEN, CDR2 SYDVKM. This CDR3 is CASSPTGGVSYGYTF. The CDR3 nucleotides are TGTGCCAGCAGCCCCACGGGAGGGGTGAGCTATGGCTACACCTTC.

CDR3 DNA: TGCGCCAGCCGGGCGGGGGCGGTGTCCAATGAGCAGTTCTTC. Translating it yields CASRAGAVSNEQFF. V usage is TRBV5-1 and J usage is TRBJ2-1; D is perhaps TRBD2 (7 bases). Germline-derived CDR1 and CDR2 are SGHRS and YFSETQ. There are 14 residues in the CDR3. Between the trimmed V and J ends, which lost 7 bases and 6 bases, there was a span of 17 bases.

This clone was observed once. The V gene is TRBV2, the J gene TRBJ1-5; tentatively, D is TRBD1 (5 bases). Looked up from germline, CDR1 is SNHLY and CDR2 is FYNNEI. The CDR3 is 15 residues long. V gave up 6 bases and J gave up 6 bases, with 18 bases separating them. DNA of the CDR3: TGTGCCAGCAGCAGGGACCGGGGGGATCCTCAGCCCCAGCATTTT. This codes for CASSRDRGDPQPQHF.

This chain connects TRBV5-1 to TRBJ1-1; D gene uncertain. Trimming stripped 2 bases from V and 0 bases from J, with 11 bases between. In germline, CDR1 is SGHRS, CDR2 YFSETQ. The CDR3 extends over 15 amino acids. Here the CDR3 reads CASSFDGVLNTEAFF. Here the CDR3 DNA reads TGCGCCAGCAGCTTTGATGGGGTCTTGAACACTGAAGCTTTCTTT.